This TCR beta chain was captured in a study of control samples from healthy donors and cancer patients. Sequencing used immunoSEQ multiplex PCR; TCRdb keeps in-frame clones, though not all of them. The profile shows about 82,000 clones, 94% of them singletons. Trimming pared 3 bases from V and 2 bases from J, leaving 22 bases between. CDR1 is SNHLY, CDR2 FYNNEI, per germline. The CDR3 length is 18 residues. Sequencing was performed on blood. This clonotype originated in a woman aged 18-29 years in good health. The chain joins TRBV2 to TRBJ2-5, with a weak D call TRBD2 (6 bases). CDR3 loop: CASSDFLSGMAGQETQYF. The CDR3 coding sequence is TGTGCCAGCAGTGATTTTTTATCCGGGATGGCGGGGCAAGAGACCCAGTACTTC.